The 21 T cell receptor beta chains below were found in one sample sequenced in a study of shared clonotypes between healthy human individuals. Sequenced by immunoSEQ multiplex PCR; TCRdb stores in-frame clones only, minus some. In the table there are hundreds of thousands of clones, roughly 79% of which are singletons. Specimen: PBMCs. These TCRs come from a woman aged 40 to 50 in good health. Some clones in this sample may be carry-over from other donors' samples.

Notes on this clone: A read error is possible here, since a much larger clone lies one base away. This chain links TRBV27 with TRBJ2-4; 10 positions agree with TRBD1. CDR3 size: 14 residues. The germline V gene has CDR1 MNHEY and CDR2 SMNVEV (reference sequence). V was pared by 6 bases and J by 9 bases, with 8 bases of the junction left unmatched. The CDR3 coding sequence is TGTGCCAGCAGGAGACAGGGGGCGGAAAGCATTCAGTACTTC. Translated, it gives CASRRQGAESIQYF.

A few counts support this clone. This chain connects TRBV27 to TRBJ1-4, with 10 bases that match TRBD1. J gave up 1 base and V 6 bases, and 5 bases lay outside the gene matches. This CDR3 has 16 residues. Germline V gene lookup returns CDR1 MNHEY and CDR2 SMNVEV (reference sequence). In DNA form, the CDR3 reads TGTGCCAGCAGGGACAGGGGGTTAGGAACTAATGAAAAACTGTTTTTT. Protein: CASRDRGLGTNEKLFF.

The J gene is TRBJ1-1, the V gene TRBV15; D gene uncertain. The V and J ends lost 1 base and 1 base respectively, with 10 bases between them. This CDR3 contains 15 residues. Germline CDR1 is LNHNV and CDR2 is YYDKDF (reference sequence). The CDR3 DNA is TGTGCCACCAGCAGAGCCCGTCATGAGAACACTGAAGCTTTCTTT. Encoded protein: CATSRARHENTEAFF. The full variable domain, with the rest looked up from reference TRBV15 and TRBJ1-1, is DAMVIQNPRYQVTQFGKPVTLSCSQTLNHNVMYWYQQKSSQAPKLLFHYYDKDFNNEADTPDNFQSRRPNTSFCFLDIRSPGLGDTAMYLCATSRARHENTEAFFGQGTRLTVV.

This chain's CDR3 is CATSREPGLNTEAFF. Written as DNA, the CDR3 is TGTGCCACCAGCAGAGAACCAGGTCTGAACACTGAAGCTTTCTTT. The genes are TRBV15 and TRBJ1-1, with D unresolved. Per germline, CDR1 LNHNV and CDR2 YYDKDF (reference sequence). This CDR3 region has 15 residues. Trimming shortened V by 0 bases and J by 0 bases, and 8 bases separated the two germline ends.

On this clone itself: Other DNA sequences from this sample encode an identical CDR3 as well. The chain has TRBV7-2 and TRBJ2-5; D not resolved. The length of the CDR3 is 13 residues. CDR1 and CDR2 from the germline V gene are SGHTA and FQGNSA. V shed 2 bases and J shed 0 bases, with 4 bases lying between them. CDR3 region: CASSLPNQETQYF. As DNA, the CDR3 is TGTGCCAGCAGCTTACCTAACCAAGAGACCCAGTACTTC.

A remark on this clone: In the same sample, other DNA sequences code for this CDR3. This chain links TRBV5-1 with TRBJ2-7; 7 nucleotides align to TRBD2. J lost 3 bases, V lost 0 bases, and 3 bases had no gene match. Germline V gene sequence: CDR1 SGHRS, CDR2 YFSETQ. The CDR3 runs to 14 residues. CDR3 DNA: TGCGCCAGCAGCTTGGCACTAGCGAGCTACGAGCAGTACTTC. It translates to CASSLALASYEQYF.

The chain links TRBV7-9 to TRBJ2-7; D possibly corresponds to TRBD2 (5 bases). The germline V gene encodes CDR1 SEHNR and CDR2 FQNEAQ (reference sequence). The CDR3 is 10 amino acids. CDR3 DNA sequence: TGTGCCAGCAGCCCGCGAGTTCCGGGGGTC. The encoded protein is CASSPRVPGV.

V and J are TRBV28 and TRBJ1-1, with D unresolved. V was pared by 6 bases and J by 0 bases, with 8 bases between. This CDR3 spans 13 amino acids. Germline CDR1 MDHEN, CDR2 SYDVKM. CDR3 coding DNA: TGTGCCAGCAGGGCTCCAGTGAACACTGAAGCTTTCTTT. Translation gives CASRAPVNTEAFF.

This clone was seen only a few times. This rearrangement joins TRBV30 to TRBJ2-6; 7 positions match TRBD1. J lost 2 bases, V lost 2 bases, and 6 bases had no gene match. CDR3 size: 16 residues. Germline V gene data show CDR1 as GTSNPN and CDR2 as SVGIG (reference sequence). The CDR3 nucleotides are TGTGCCTGGAGTTCCAAGGGGGCGGCTGGGGCCAACGTCCTGACTTTC. It translates to CAWSSKGAAGANVLTF.

This chain joins TRBV6-4 and TRBJ2-3; unclear D gene. The CDR3 is made up of 15 amino acids. Looked up from germline, CDR1 is MRHNA and CDR2 is SNTAGT. The V end lost 5 bases, the J end lost 0 bases, and 12 bases lay between the germline ends. The CDR3 DNA sequence: TGTGCCAGCAGTCTGACTTTGACTAGCACAGATACGCAGTATTTT. It codes for CASSLTLTSTDTQYF.

The rearrangement joins TRBV18 to TRBJ2-1; the match to TRBD2 covers 12 bases. Trimming at V came to 3 bases and at J to 8 bases, leaving 8 bases not matched to a gene. Germline values: CDR1 KGHSH, CDR2 LQKENI. The CDR3 length is 16 residues. CDR3 in DNA: TGTGCCAGCTCACCCCAGACTAGCGGGAGTGGGTATGAGCAGTTCTTC. The encoded protein is CASSPQTSGSGYEQFF.

This chain connects TRBV4-3 to TRBJ2-7; TRBD2 matches 12 bases. Germline trimming cut 5 bases from V and 3 bases from J; bases unmatched to any gene: 5. The CDR3 loop spans 15 amino acids. Germline-derived CDR1 and CDR2 are LGHNA and YSLEER. The CDR3 loop is CASSSGLAGSYEQYF. The CDR3 bases are TGCGCCAGCAGCTCAGGACTAGCGGGGAGCTACGAGCAGTACTTC.

The table lists this clone with a few counts. V and J are TRBV5-1 and TRBJ1-1, with D perhaps matching TRBD1 (5 bases). The CDR3 consists of 15 residues. V shed 4 bases and J shed 5 bases, with 18 bases lying between them. CDR1 and CDR2 (germline): SGHRS, YFSETQ. The CDR3 loop is CASSVWMGEGTEAFF. In DNA form, the CDR3 reads TGCGCCAGCAGCGTCTGGATGGGGGAGGGGACTGAAGCTTTCTTT. Variable domain in full (rest from reference TRBV5-1 and TRBJ1-1): KAGVTQTPRYLIKTRGQQVTLSCSPISGHRSVSWYQQTPGQGLQFLFEYFSETQRNKGNFPGRFSGRQFSNSRSEMNVSTLELGDSALYLCASSVWMGEGTEAFFGQGTRLTVV.

The V call is TRBV27, the J call TRBJ2-1, with 14 bases aligning to TRBD2. The V segment lost 10 bases and the J segment 9 bases; nucleotides outside the gene matches: 5. The germline V gene has CDR1 MNHEY and CDR2 SMNVEV (reference sequence). The CDR3 sequence is 13 residues long. The CDR3 sequence: CATGLAGGIEQFF. CDR3 bases: TGTGCCACCGGACTAGCGGGAGGTATTGAGCAGTTCTTC.

The J gene is TRBJ1-4, the V gene TRBV30; tentative D call: TRBD1 (5 bases). Germline values: CDR1 GTSNPN, CDR2 SVGIG (reference sequence). The CDR3 length is 15 residues. Trimming stripped 0 bases from V and 0 bases from J, with 8 bases between. The CDR3 DNA sequence: TGTGCCTGGAGTGTACAGGCAACAACTAATGAAAAACTGTTTTTT. As protein: CAWSVQATTNEKLFF.

V is TRBV7-6 and J is TRBJ2-1; possible D gene TRBD2, 6 bases. The V gene's germline CDR1 is SGHVS and CDR2 FNYEAQ. This CDR3 has 16 residues. Trimming took off 5 bases at V and 2 bases at J, with 16 bases between the two ends. CDR3 in DNA: TGTGCCAGCAGCCGGGGGACTTTTGTCCCCTACAATGAGCAGTTCTTC. Translated: CASSRGTFVPYNEQFF.

In its sample, this clone was seen a few times. The chain has TRBV7-9 and TRBJ2-1; 8 bases agree with TRBD2. V was clipped by 0 bases and J by 4 bases; unmatched bases: 5. The CDR3 consists of 16 residues. Germline V gene data show CDR1 as SEHNR and CDR2 as FQNEAQ (reference sequence). The CDR3 nucleotides read TGTGCCAGCAGCTTAGCGTCGGTAGCGGGATACAATGAGCAGTTCTTC. This codes for CASSLASVAGYNEQFF. The whole variable domain, remainder taken from reference TRBV7-9 and TRBJ2-1, is DTGVSQNPRHKITKRGQNVTFRCDPISEHNRLYWYRQTLGQGPEFLTYFQNEAQLEKSRLLSDRFSAERPKGSFSTLEIQRTEQGDSAMYLCASSLASVAGYNEQFFGPGTRLTVL.

The V gene is TRBV27, the J gene TRBJ2-2, with D tentatively TRBD2 (5 bases). V was pared by 8 bases and J by 5 bases, with 18 bases between. The length of the CDR3 is 15 residues. Per the germline V gene, CDR1 is MNHEY and CDR2 is SMNVEV (reference sequence). The CDR3, as DNA: TGTGCCAGCCGGGGTCGAGGGTCACGGACCGGGGAGCTGTTTTTT. As protein: CASRGRGSRTGELFF.

In this sample, this clone turned up a few times. The rearrangement joins TRBV7-2 to TRBJ1-5; maybe TRBD1 (6 bases). This CDR3 has 14 amino acids. CDR1 is SGHTA, CDR2 FQGNSA, per germline. Trimming removed 2 bases at V and 6 bases at J, with 11 bases between. CDR3: CASSLNGRGQPQHF. CDR3 sequence (DNA): TGTGCCAGCAGCTTAAATGGCAGGGGTCAGCCCCAGCATTTT.

This clone was recorded once. Other DNA sequences in the same sample also yield this CDR3. The V and J genes are TRBV18 and TRBJ1-1; D gene unclear. V was pared by 3 bases and J by 2 bases, with 10 bases between. This CDR3 has 14 amino acids. Germline CDR1 reads KGHSH; CDR2 reads LQKENI. DNA for the CDR3: TGTGCCAGCTCACCGGGAAGGACCAACACTGAAGCTTTCTTT. It codes for CASSPGRTNTEAFF.

V gene TRBV6-1 combines with J gene TRBJ1-4; possibly TRBD1 for D (5 bases). The CDR3 covers 14 residues. The germline gives CDR1 MNHNS, CDR2 SASEGT. V shed 0 bases and J shed 10 bases, with 12 bases lying between them. CDR3 region: CASSEAGGRGKLFF. The CDR3 DNA sequence: TGTGCCAGCAGTGAAGCGGGAGGGAGGGGAAAACTGTTTTTT.